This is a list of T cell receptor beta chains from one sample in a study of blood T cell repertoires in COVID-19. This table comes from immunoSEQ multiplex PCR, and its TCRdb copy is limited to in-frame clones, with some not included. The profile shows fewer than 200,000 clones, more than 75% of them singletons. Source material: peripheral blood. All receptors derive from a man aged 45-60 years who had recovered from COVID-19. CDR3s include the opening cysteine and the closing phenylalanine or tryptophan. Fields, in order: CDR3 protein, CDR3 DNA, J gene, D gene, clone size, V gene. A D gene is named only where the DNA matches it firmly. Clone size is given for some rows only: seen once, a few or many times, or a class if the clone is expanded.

CATGTGNTIYF | TGTGCCACAGGGACTGGAAACACCATATATTTT | TRBJ1-3 | NA | NA | TRBV10-3
CASSYSRGLAGGKYEQYF | TGTGCCAGCAGTTACTCTAGGGGCCTAGCGGGAGGGAAGTACGAGCAGTACTTC | TRBJ2-7 | TRBD2 | NA | TRBV6-2/TRBV6-3
CASSYGGPSSGNTIYF | TGTGCCAGCAGTTATGGAGGTCCGAGCTCTGGAAACACCATATATTTT | TRBJ1-3 | NA | few | TRBV6-2/TRBV6-3
CASSLGIIGTGINQPQHF | TGTGCCAGCAGCTTAGGTATTATAGGGACAGGGATCAATCAGCCCCAGCATTTT | TRBJ1-5 | TRBD1 | NA | TRBV7-2
CASGPSLGQGATDTQYF | TGTGCTAGTGGTCCCTCCTTGGGACAGGGGGCGACAGATACGCAGTATTTT | TRBJ2-3 | TRBD1 | once | TRBV12-5
CASSPFDRANQPQHF | TGTGCCAGCAGTCCTTTCGACAGGGCCAATCAGCCCCAGCATTTT | TRBJ1-5 | TRBD1 | NA | TRBV6-5
CAIGGTGYGYTF | TGTGCCATCGGTGGGACAGGGTATGGCTACACCTTC | TRBJ1-2 | TRBD1 | NA | TRBV10-3
CASSLLTGGVGYEQYF | TGTGCCAGTTCCCTTCTCACAGGGGGCGTGGGCTACGAGCAGTACTTC | TRBJ2-7 | TRBD1 | once | TRBV28
CASSVQGANEQYF | TGCGCCAGCAGTGTCCAGGGGGCTAACGAGCAGTACTTC | TRBJ2-7 | TRBD1 | NA | TRBV10-2
CASSSGQGDSYGYTF | TGTGCCAGCAGCTCAGGACAGGGGGACTCCTATGGCTACACCTTC | TRBJ1-2 | TRBD1 | NA | TRBV7-3
CASSLDPGTEAFF | TGTGCCAGCAGCTTAGACCCGGGAACTGAAGCTTTCTTT | TRBJ1-1 | NA | once | TRBV7-2
CASSQSFTSGTQYF | TGTGCCAGCAGCCAATCTTTTACGTCGGGTACGCAGTATTTT | TRBJ2-3 | NA | NA | TRBV16
CASSQDQGHTGELFF | TGCGCCAGCAGCCAAGATCAGGGGCACACCGGGGAGCTGTTTTTT | TRBJ2-2 | NA | NA | TRBV4-3
CASSSGRLTGQRYGYTF | TGTGCCAGCAGCTCTGGGCGTTTGACGGGACAGCGTTATGGCTACACCTTC | TRBJ1-2 | TRBD1 | NA | TRBV5-6
CASSIRQTMNTEAFF | TGTGCCAGCAGTATCCGACAAACAATGAACACTGAAGCTTTCTTT | TRBJ1-1 | NA | NA | TRBV28
CASKTQGRYGYTF | TGTGCCAGTAAAACCCAGGGAAGGTATGGCTACACCTTC | TRBJ1-2 | NA | NA | TRBV19